This TCR beta chain was retrieved from a study of tumor-infiltrating lymphocytes in primary liver carcinoma. The overall study: There were tumors of stage T1-T3 N0M0, each 4.2 to 10 cm across.

A note on this clonotype: Its specificity is unknown.

Investigators took RNA and DNA out together from roughly 20-30 mg of unsorted bulk tissue. Subjects presented with primary liver carcinoma managed by surgical resection. The patients, who had chronic HBV infection, were treatment-naive (untreated). With a constant-region primer, TCR beta cDNA was made from around 530 ng of total RNA. Libraries for TCR beta were built through three nested multiplex PCR rounds, which together made up a slightly modified ARM-PCR procedure. TRBV1-TRBV30 forward primers paired with a C-beta reverse primer were used in the first two PCR rounds, which ran roughly 10 cycles each. TCRdb itself ran the multiplex PCR reads through MiXCR, one entry per CDR3 protein. This table has about 44,000 distinct CDR3 sequences, more than 70% appearing once. Study findings and constraints: The difference in top-250-clone fraction between tumors and blood was significant, favoring tumors (p = 0.039).

CDR3 length: 16 residues. CDR1 MNHNS and CDR2 SASEGT come from the germline V gene. V shed 3 bases, J shed 0 bases, and the junction held 3 bases outside the gene matches. The chain uses TRBV6-1 and TRBJ2-1; 9 bases agree with TRBD2. Specimen: tumor-adjacent normal liver tissue. This TCR derives from a woman aged 25 to 39 with primary liver carcinoma and hepatitis B virus infection. The CDR3 sequence is CASSDPSGTSYNEQFF. The CDR3 DNA reads TGTGCCAGCAGTGACCCTAGCGGGACCTCCTACAATGAGCAGTTCTTC.